This T cell receptor beta chain was sequenced in a study of blood T cell repertoires in COVID-19 (dated by TCRdb to about 2020). For context, the study as a whole: Collaborator samples came from the United States, Italy and Spain and covered acute and convalescent phases of COVID-19. The material from the prospective study consisted of cDNA or gDNA derived from T cells, B-cell-depleted T cells, or PBMCs. Deeply sampled blood TCRbeta repertoires from subjects exposed to, actively infected with, or recovered from COVID-19 were included in the dataset. The repertoires were released in a freely available public database meant as a resource for research on the immune response to SARS-CoV-2. Samples came from the ongoing ImmuneRACE study (first 160 participants) plus 1,254 subjects from 6 global collaborators. Sample metadata almost always included a de-identified subject ID, COVID-19 status, age in years and sex. HLA class I and class II types, where available, came from metadata supplied by the sample provider rather than from assay-based typing. Broader findings and caveats from the paper: The quantity of clinical and demographic metadata differed by source and by participant and was supplied without curation.

To note about this clone: No antigen is known for it. Base qualities are not provided; no much larger clone lies one nucleotide away.

TCRbeta CDR3 regions were amplified from genomic DNA using the immunoSEQ Assay, a bias-controlled multiplex PCR. The original methods were these. The number of nucleated cells in each sample was estimated from the amplification of reference gene primers within the assay. To quantify the absolute abundance of each unique TCRbeta CDR3 rearrangement, sequence reads were collapsed and filtered. For each sample, productive Simpson clonality was calculated as the square root of Simpson's diversity index across productive rearrangements. The immuneACCESS repertoire file appears here via TCRdb, limited to in-frame rearrangements. These files lack a portion of the clones; in checked studies, under half of the deficit traces to unresolved V genes, and the cause of the others is not known. Clone size and V and J calls were adopted from that table, with D and trimming inferred from the DNA. Within this sample are around 290,000 clones, with just over 90% of them counted one time only. The ten most abundant clones make up about 2% of the sample.

V drops 5 bases and J drops 7 bases, leaving 8 bases in between. Via the germline V gene (reference sequence), CDR1 is LNHDA and CDR2 SQIVND. Spanning cysteine to phenylalanine, the CDR3 consists of 12 amino acids. Only CDR3 DNA is held: 36 bases, read in frame from base 1. One collaborating source in Seattle enrolled patients while the patients were actively infected and followed the patients over time throughout the course of disease. Each collaborating institution followed its own protocols to collect whole blood in K2EDTA tubes. Collaborator samples were shipped for TCRbeta analysis as frozen whole blood, isolated PBMCs, or DNA extracted from either sample type.

The sequence was obtained from a woman aged 25 to 45 with COVID-19, enrolled during active disease. Recombination linked TRBV19 to TRBJ1-4, and perhaps TRBD1 as D gene, on 5 matching bases. The material sequenced was peripheral blood. The CDR3 protein is CASSDGGEKLFF. The nucleotide sequence reads as follows: TGTGCCAGTAGTGACGGGGGTGAAAAACTGTTTTTT.